The 20 T cell receptor beta chains presented below share a single source sample, sequenced in a study of shared clonotypes between healthy human individuals. The assay was immunoSEQ multiplex PCR, and TCRdb's table has in-frame clones only and misses some. The sample holds approximately 1.4 million clones, under 99% seen once. Material: naive CD4+ T cells sorted from blood. The subset is: CD45RA+ positively selected. These receptors were taken from a man aged 25 to 40 in good health.

This chain links TRBV7-9 with TRBJ2-1; TRBD1 is a possible D gene (6 bases). This CDR3 is 15 amino acids long. Germline V CDR1 and CDR2: SEHNR, FQNEAQ (reference sequence). V lost 5 bases and J lost 0, with 11 bases in between. In DNA form, the CDR3 reads TGTGCCAGCAGCGAACAGGGAAGCTCCTACAATGAGCAGTTCTTC. Its protein is CASSEQGSSYNEQFF. The entire variable domain, with the rest obtained from reference TRBV7-9 and TRBJ2-1, is as follows: DTGVSQNPRHKITKRGQNVTFRCDPISEHNRLYWYRQTLGQGPEFLTYFQNEAQLEKSRLLSDRFSAERPKGSFSTLEIQRTEQGDSAMYLCASSEQGSSYNEQFFGPGTRLTVL.

The V gene is TRBV6-4, the J gene TRBJ1-5, with D unclear. V lost 4 bases, J lost 2 bases, and 9 bases lay in between. Germline V CDR1 and CDR2: MRHNA, SNTAGT. The CDR3 is 14 amino acids. The CDR3 DNA is TGTGCCAGCAGTGTGGGTATGGGCAATCAGCCCCAGCATTTT. Protein sequence: CASSVGMGNQPQHF.

This chain links TRBV5-1 with TRBJ2-1; tentatively, D is TRBD1 (5 bases). Germline V lookup: CDR1 SGHRS, CDR2 YFSETQ. The CDR3 runs to 14 residues. The V gene lost 0 bases and the J gene lost 8 bases, with 12 bases spanning the gap. The CDR3 coding sequence is TGCGCCAGCAGCTTGGATATCAGGGTCGATGAGCAGTTCTTC. Amino acid sequence: CASSLDIRVDEQFF.

The CDR3 nucleotides read TGTGCCAGCAGTTTACAGCTAGCGGGAATGTACGAGCAGTACTTC. Translated, it gives CASSLQLAGMYEQYF. V and J are TRBV28 and TRBJ2-7; 9 bases are a match to TRBD2. The CDR3 contains 15 residues. Per germline, CDR1 MDHEN and CDR2 SYDVKM. V shed 2 bases, J shed 4 bases, and the junction held 6 bases outside the gene matches.

Comment on this clone: At the DNA level, this CDR3 is encoded by other sequences in the same sample as well. The CDR3 DNA reads as TGTGCCAGCAGTTTCGGCAGCTCCTACGAGCAGTACTTC. Its translation: CASSFGSSYEQYF. The chain has TRBV28 and TRBJ2-7; D gene uncertain. There are 13 residues in the CDR3. Trimming pared 3 bases from V and 0 bases from J, leaving 6 bases between. Germline assignment: CDR1 MDHEN and CDR2 SYDVKM. Together with reference TRBV28 and TRBJ2-7, the CDR3 gives the full variable domain: DVKVTQSSRYLVKRTGEKVFLECVQDMDHENMFWYRQDPGLGLRLIYFSYDVKMKEKGDIPEGYSVSREKKERFSLILESASTNQTSMYLCASSFGSSYEQYFGPGTRLTVT.

The CDR3 reads CASSESGVEAYNEQFF. CDR3 nucleotide sequence: TGTGCCAGCAGTGAATCCGGGGTTGAGGCCTACAATGAGCAGTTCTTC. The rearrangement uses TRBV25-1 and TRBJ2-1; D is possibly TRBD2 (5 bases). CDR3 length: 16 amino acids. Germline loops: CDR1 MGHDK, CDR2 SYGVNS. Trimming stripped 1 base from V and 2 bases from J, with 12 bases between.

About this clone itself: The sample carries other DNA sequences with the same CDR3. The gene calls are TRBV25-1 and TRBJ1-3, with D perhaps matching TRBD1 (6 bases). Trimming took 5 bases from V and 0 from J, leaving 8 bases between them. The CDR3 runs to 14 residues. CDR1 is MGHDK and CDR2 is SYGVNS in the germline V gene. The CDR3 bases are TGTGCCAGCAGTTTAGGGGGCTCTGGAAACACCATATATTTT. This translates into CASSLGGSGNTIYF.

The gene calls are TRBV18 and TRBJ2-7; TRBD2 matches 7 bases. After removal of 7 bases from V and 7 bases from J, the junction contained 10 bases not matched to a gene. Germline V gene lookup returns CDR1 KGHSH and CDR2 LQKENI. CDR3 length: 13 residues. The CDR3 loop reads CASLGGTATEQYF. CDR3 bases: TGTGCCAGCTTGGGGGGGACGGCTACAGAGCAGTACTTC. Full variable domain (remainder filled in from reference TRBV18 and TRBJ2-7): NAGVMQNPRHLVRRRGQEARLRCSPMKGHSHVYWYRQLPEEGLKFMVYLQKENIIDESGMPKERFSAEFPKEGPSILRIQQVVRGDSAAYFCASLGGTATEQYFGPGTRLTVT.

The chain combines TRBV7-6 with TRBJ1-1; D not certain. Looked up from germline, CDR1 is SGHVS and CDR2 is FNYEAQ. Between the trimmed V and J ends, which lost 8 bases and 5 bases, there was a span of 21 bases. This CDR3 has 15 residues. The CDR3 reads CASVNAGSLGTEAFF. CDR3 sequence (DNA): TGTGCCAGCGTTAACGCGGGCAGCCTGGGGACTGAAGCTTTCTTT.

The CDR3 loop is CASSLGGARSYGYTF. CDR3 in DNA: TGTGCCAGCAGTTTGGGGGGGGCCAGGTCCTATGGCTACACCTTC. The rearrangement joins TRBV28 to TRBJ1-2; D might be TRBD1 (6 bases). The V gene lost 3 bases and the J gene lost 4 bases, with 15 bases spanning the gap. Germline V lookup: CDR1 MDHEN, CDR2 SYDVKM. This CDR3 has 15 residues.

CDR3 in amino acids: CASNVLGGPYEQYF. The DNA for the CDR3 is TGTGCCAGCAACGTATTGGGGGGACCCTACGAGCAGTACTTC. The genes are TRBV7-9 and TRBJ2-7, with D possibly being TRBD2 (6 bases). The CDR3 runs 14 residues. Germline CDR1 SEHNR, CDR2 FQNEAQ (reference sequence). The V end was cut by 7 bases, the J end by 2 bases, with 15 bases between.

This chain links TRBV11-2 with TRBJ2-7; weak D call: TRBD2 (6 bases). Trimming stripped 7 bases from V and 3 bases from J, with 16 bases between. The length of the CDR3 is 14 residues. Looked up from germline, CDR1 is SGHAT and CDR2 is FQNNGV. CDR3 DNA: TGTGCCAGCACCGGGGGAAGGATGAGCTACGAGCAGTACTTC. Encoded protein: CASTGGRMSYEQYF.

The J gene is TRBJ2-1, the V gene TRBV5-1, with 10 positions matching TRBD2. CDR1 SGHRS and CDR2 YFSETQ come from the germline V gene. J gave up 5 bases and V 3 bases, and 5 bases lay outside the gene matches. The CDR3 totals 15 residues. CDR3 nucleotides: TGCGCCAGCAGCTCGGGACTAGCGACCAACAATGAGCAGTTCTTC. Its protein is CASSSGLATNNEQFF.

The V gene is TRBV6-6, the J gene TRBJ1-5; tentatively, D is TRBD1 (6 bases). Looked up from germline, CDR1 is MNHNY and CDR2 is SVGAGI (reference sequence). With 6 bases removed from V and 3 bases from J, the gap between germline ends came to 12 bases. The CDR3 has 14 residues. In DNA form, the CDR3 reads TGTGCCAGCAGCCGGGACAATAACAATCAGCCCCAGCATTTT. Protein: CASSRDNNNQPQHF.

The V call is TRBV7-9, the J call TRBJ1-5; a possible D gene is TRBD1 (5 bases). CDR1 and CDR2 (germline): SEHNR, FQNEAQ (reference sequence). The CDR3 covers 17 residues. Deletions cut 5 bases from V and 2 bases from J, with 19 bases between. In DNA form, the CDR3 reads TGTGCCAGCAGCACCGAACACGCCGGGACCGGCAATCAGCCCCAGCATTTT. Encoded protein: CASSTEHAGTGNQPQHF.

The gene calls are TRBV15 and TRBJ1-2; maybe TRBD1 (5 bases). This CDR3 spans 13 amino acids. Germline V CDR1 and CDR2: LNHNV, YYDKDF (reference sequence). The V gene lost 5 bases and the J gene lost 7 bases, with 14 bases spanning the gap. CDR3: CATSQRGPSGYTF. In DNA, the CDR3 is TGTGCCACCAGCCAGAGGGGACCGAGTGGCTACACCTTC. Full variable domain (missing parts from reference TRBV15 and TRBJ1-2): DAMVIQNPRYQVTQFGKPVTLSCSQTLNHNVMYWYQQKSSQAPKLLFHYYDKDFNNEADTPDNFQSRRPNTSFCFLDIRSPGLGDTAMYLCATSQRGPSGYTFGSGTRLTVV.

This clone was seen only once. The V and J genes are TRBV18 and TRBJ2-7; D is ambiguous. The CDR3 spans 13 residues. Germline V CDR1 and CDR2: KGHSH, LQKENI. V lost 3 bases to trimming and J lost 4 bases, with 10 bases between them. In nucleotides, the CDR3 is TGTGCCAGCTCACCTCCTGACCTGTACGAGCAGTACTTC. Its protein is CASSPPDLYEQYF.

The chain combines TRBV5-1 with TRBJ1-4; tentative D call: TRBD1 (5 bases). The germline V gene has CDR1 SGHRS and CDR2 YFSETQ. Trimming stripped 1 base from V and 0 bases from J, with 16 bases between. This CDR3 comprises 18 residues. The CDR3 DNA follows: TGCGCCAGCAGCTTGTGGGGACTTAACGCTGCAACTAATGAAAAACTGTTTTTT. Translated, it gives CASSLWGLNAATNEKLFF.

The J gene is TRBJ2-7, the V gene TRBV7-3; D ambiguous. The CDR3 runs 13 residues. In germline, CDR1 is SGHTA, CDR2 FQGTGA. The germline V and J ends were trimmed by 4 bases and 3 bases, with 10 bases remaining between them. The CDR3: CASSSGPGYEQYF. The DNA of the CDR3 is TGTGCCAGCAGCTCCGGACCAGGCTACGAGCAGTACTTC. Together with reference TRBV7-3 and TRBJ2-7, the CDR3 gives the full variable domain: GAGVSQTPSNKVTEKGKYVELRCDPISGHTALYWYRQSLGQGPEFLIYFQGTGAADDSGLPNDRFFAVRPEGSVSTLKIQRTERGDSAVYLCASSSGPGYEQYFGPGTRLTVT.

The chain employs TRBV28 and TRBJ1-2; tentatively, D is TRBD1 (6 bases). The germline V gene has CDR1 MDHEN and CDR2 SYDVKM. Trimming took 5 bases from V and 3 from J, leaving 13 bases between them. The CDR3 sequence is 14 residues long. CDR3 DNA: TGTGCCAGCAGTAACTTTCCAGGGGACTATGGCTACACCTTC. It encodes CASSNFPGDYGYTF.